These 8 T cell receptor beta chains originate from one sample sequenced in a study of blood T cell repertoires in COVID-19. Sequencing was performed with immunoSEQ multiplex PCR; in TCRdb, only in-frame clones are kept and a portion is missing. This sample has roughly 88,000 clones, with roughly 80% found just once. The material sequenced was peripheral blood. The receptors were sampled from a woman of 80 years or more with acute or convalescent COVID-19.

The V call is TRBV9, the J call TRBJ2-2, with D unresolved. This CDR3 has 13 amino acids. The V and J ends lost 3 bases and 4 bases respectively, with 7 bases between them. Germline CDR1 SGDLS, CDR2 YYNGEE. This CDR3 is CASSAMSTGELFF. DNA of the CDR3: TGTGCCAGCAGCGCGATGAGCACCGGGGAGCTGTTTTTT. Using reference TRBV9 and TRBJ2-2 for the parts outside the CDR3, the full variable domain is DSGVTQTPKHLITATGQRVTLRCSPRSGDLSVYWYQQSLDQGLQFLIQYYNGEERAKGNILERFSAQQFPDLHSELNLSSLELGDSALYFCASSAMSTGELFFGEGSRLTVL.

This clone was found once. The chain is built from TRBV5-4 and TRBJ1-2, with 7 bases identical to TRBD1. The CDR3 sequence is 13 residues long. J was trimmed by 4 bases and V by 3 bases; bases with no gene match: 3. Per the germline V gene, CDR1 is SGHNT and CDR2 is YYREEE (reference sequence). CDR3 sequence: CASSSNRGYGYTF. In DNA form, the CDR3 reads TGTGCCAGCAGCTCGAACAGGGGCTATGGCTACACCTTC.

V usage is TRBV7-2 and J usage is TRBJ1-4; no clear D. V was shortened by 3 bases and J by 4 bases, with 9 bases between the two germline ends. The germline CDR1 and CDR2 sequences are SGHTA and FQGNSA. This CDR3 is built from 14 residues. This chain's CDR3 is CASSFYSLNEKLFF. In nucleotides, the CDR3 is TGTGCCAGCAGCTTTTACAGCCTTAATGAAAAACTGTTTTTT.

This chain uses TRBV19 with TRBJ1-6; 7 bases match TRBD1. The V and J ends lost 5 bases and 5 bases, in that order; junction bases with no gene match: 6. The CDR3 has 15 amino acids. Germline CDR1 is LNHDA and CDR2 is SQIVND (reference sequence). The CDR3 DNA follows: TGTGCCAGTAGTTCACAGGGGATGGATAATTCACCCCTCCACTTT. Protein sequence: CASSSQGMDNSPLHF. The whole variable domain, remainder taken from reference TRBV19 and TRBJ1-6, is DGGITQSPKYLFRKEGQNVTLSCEQNLNHDAMYWYRQDPGQGLRLIYYSQIVNDFQKGDIAEGYSVSREKKESFPLTVTSAQKNPTAFYLCASSSQGMDNSPLHFGNGTRLTVT.

In the case of this clone: In the same sample, other DNA sequences code for this CDR3. The V gene is TRBV5-1, the J gene TRBJ2-2; 10 bases are a match to TRBD1. Losses at the gene ends were 0 bases for V and 6 bases for J; bases not matched to a gene: 2. Germline CDR1 is SGHRS and CDR2 is YFSETQ. The CDR3 covers 15 residues. CDR3 loop: CASSLGDRGPGELFF. As DNA, the CDR3 is TGCGCCAGCAGCTTGGGAGACAGGGGGCCCGGGGAGCTGTTTTTT.

The genes are TRBV7-2 and TRBJ2-5, with 7 bases that match TRBD2. Germline CDR1 and CDR2: SGHTA and FQGNSA. The CDR3 is 15 amino acids. The J segment lost 2 bases and the V segment lost 5 bases, leaving 8 bases of the junction unmatched. This chain's CDR3 is CASSPLGGVQETQYF. The CDR3 coding sequence is TGTGCCAGCAGCCCCCTTGGGGGGGTACAAGAGACCCAGTACTTC.

J is TRBJ1-5 and V is TRBV5-4, with 7 bases fitting TRBD1. This CDR3 has 15 residues. With 0 bases clipped from V and 7 bases from J, the junction kept 7 bases outside the gene matches. Germline V gene sequence: CDR1 SGHNT, CDR2 YYREEE (reference sequence). CDR3 nucleotides: TGTGCCAGCAGCTTGGGACAGGGCCTCGGGCAGCCCCAGCATTTT. This codes for CASSLGQGLGQPQHF.

The chain recombines TRBV2 with TRBJ1-4; D remains unclear. V lost 6 bases and J 4 bases, leaving 12 bases between the germline ends. The CDR3 has 14 amino acids. Germline lookup yields CDR1 SNHLY and CDR2 FYNNEI. DNA of the CDR3: TGTGCCAGCAGATTGTCAACAAATAATGAAAAACTGTTTTTT. Its translation is CASRLSTNNEKLFF. Full variable domain (missing parts from reference TRBV2 and TRBJ1-4): EPEVTQTPSHQVTQMGQEVILRCVPISNHLYFYWYRQILGQKVEFLVSFYNNEISEKSEIFDDQFSVERPDGSNFTLKIRSTKLEDSAMYFCASRLSTNNEKLFFGSGTQLSVL.